The present T cell receptor (beta chain) was sequenced within a study of blood T cell repertoires in COVID-19. The protocol was immunoSEQ multiplex PCR, while the TCRdb copy is restricted to in-frame clones and leaves out a portion. The table has 100,000 or so clones, nearly 90% seen once. The germline CDR1 and CDR2 sequences are SGHVT and SQSDAQ. V lost 3 bases and J lost 7; bases outside the gene matches: 6. This CDR3 is 16 amino acids long. Sequencing was done on a sample of peripheral blood. V usage is TRBV7-4 and J usage is TRBJ1-4, with 12 bases aligning to TRBD1. The receptor was derived from a man in his forties or fifties with active COVID-19. CDR3 bases: TGTGCCAGCAGCTTCCCGCCGGGACAGGGGGCTGAAAAACTGTTTTTT. Residues: CASSFPPGQGAEKLFF.